This T cell receptor beta chain emerged from a study of cytomegalovirus exposure and HLA in healthy donors. Regarding the study as a whole: TCR beta sequences numbering roughly 16,000 were associated with HLA alleles at 0.05 false discovery rate in a later analysis. There were some V segments, including TRBV6-2 and TRBV6-3, excluded as indistinguishable.

With respect to this clone: Its target is unknown.

V was pared by 6 bases and J by 7 bases, with 10 bases between. Germline CDR1 is SGHAT and CDR2 is FQNNGV. The CDR3 contains 11 residues. 13 Jbeta primers and 60 Vbeta primers were used for the PCR. Sequencing was performed with immunoSEQ multiplex PCR; in TCRdb, only in-frame clones are kept and a portion is missing. The repertoire holds 80,000 to 100,000 clones, under 80% seen once, with 20% to 25% in the top ten. The rearrangement uses TRBV11-2 and TRBJ2-7; the D gene is possibly TRBD1 (5 bases). The TCR comes from a man aged 30 to 45 in good health and CMV-seropositive. The specimen was PBMCs. CDR3 sequence: CASRGAREQYF. The CDR3 bases are TGTGCCAGCAGAGGGGCGCGAGAGCAGTACTTC. Based on the CDR3 plus reference TRBV11-2 and TRBJ2-7, the full variable domain is EAGVAQSPRYKIIEKRQSVAFWCNPISGHATLYWYQQILGQGPKLLIQFQNNGVVDDSQLPKDRFSAERLKGVDSTLKIQPAKLEDSAVYLCASRGAREQYFGPGTRLTVT.